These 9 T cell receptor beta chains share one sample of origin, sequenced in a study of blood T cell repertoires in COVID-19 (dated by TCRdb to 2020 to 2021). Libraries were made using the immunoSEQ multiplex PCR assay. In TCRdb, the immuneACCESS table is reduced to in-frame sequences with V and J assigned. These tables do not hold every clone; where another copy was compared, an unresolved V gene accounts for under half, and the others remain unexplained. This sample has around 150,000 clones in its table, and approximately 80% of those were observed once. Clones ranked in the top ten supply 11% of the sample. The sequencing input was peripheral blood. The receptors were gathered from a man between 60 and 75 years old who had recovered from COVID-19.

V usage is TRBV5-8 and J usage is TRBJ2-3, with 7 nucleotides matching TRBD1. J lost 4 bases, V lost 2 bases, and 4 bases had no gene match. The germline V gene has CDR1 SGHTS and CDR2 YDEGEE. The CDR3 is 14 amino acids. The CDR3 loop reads CASSFTGVADTQYF. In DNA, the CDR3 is TGTGCCAGCAGCTTCACAGGGGTGGCAGATACGCAGTATTTT.

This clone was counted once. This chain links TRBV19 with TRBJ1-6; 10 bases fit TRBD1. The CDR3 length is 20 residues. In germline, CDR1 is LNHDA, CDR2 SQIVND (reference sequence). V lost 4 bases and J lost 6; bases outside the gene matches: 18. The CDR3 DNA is TGTGCCAGTAGTACCTTCCATTTTACGACCGGGACAGGGGTTAATTCACCCCTCCACTTT. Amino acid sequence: CASSTFHFTTGTGVNSPLHF.

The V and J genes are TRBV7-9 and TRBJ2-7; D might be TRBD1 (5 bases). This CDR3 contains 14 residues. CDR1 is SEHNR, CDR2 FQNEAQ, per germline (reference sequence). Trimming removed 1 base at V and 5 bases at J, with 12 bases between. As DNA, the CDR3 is TGTGCCAGCAGCTTAGGGCCACAGGTCCACGAGCAGTACTTC. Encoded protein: CASSLGPQVHEQYF.

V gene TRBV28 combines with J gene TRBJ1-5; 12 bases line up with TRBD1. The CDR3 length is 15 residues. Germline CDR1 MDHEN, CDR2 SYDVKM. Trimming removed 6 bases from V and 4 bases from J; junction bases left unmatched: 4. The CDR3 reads CASSPGQGANQPQHF. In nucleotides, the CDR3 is TGTGCCAGCAGCCCGGGACAGGGGGCAAATCAGCCCCAGCATTTT.

The CDR3 region is CATTPGVNTGELFF. DNA for the CDR3: TGTGCCACCACACCGGGGGTGAACACCGGGGAGCTGTTTTTT. This rearrangement joins TRBV19 to TRBJ2-2; TRBD2 might be the D (6 bases). Germline V gives CDR1 LNHDA, CDR2 SQIVND (reference sequence). The CDR3 is made up of 14 amino acids. Trimming took off 10 bases at V and 1 base at J, with 13 bases between the two ends.

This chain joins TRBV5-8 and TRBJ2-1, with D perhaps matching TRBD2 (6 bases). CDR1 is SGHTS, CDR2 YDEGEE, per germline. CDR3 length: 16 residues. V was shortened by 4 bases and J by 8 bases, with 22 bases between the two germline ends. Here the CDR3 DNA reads TGTGCCAGCAGCAGCAGAACTAGCTCACCTTGGGATGAGCAGTTCTTC. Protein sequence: CASSSRTSSPWDEQFF.

CDR3 nucleotides: TGTGCCAGCAGCGTAGGGGGACAAACCTACGAGCAGTACTTC. Its protein product is CASSVGGQTYEQYF. V is TRBV9 and J is TRBJ2-7, with a weak D call TRBD1 (6 bases). The CDR3 has 14 amino acids. Germline-derived CDR1 and CDR2 are SGDLS and YYNGEE. Trimming stripped 0 bases from V and 2 bases from J, with 9 bases between.

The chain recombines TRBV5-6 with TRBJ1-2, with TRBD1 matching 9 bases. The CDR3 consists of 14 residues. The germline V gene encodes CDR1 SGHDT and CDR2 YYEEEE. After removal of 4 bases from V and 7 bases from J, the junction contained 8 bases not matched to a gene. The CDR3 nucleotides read TGTGCCAGCAGCCCGGACAGGGGAATAAGTGGCTACACCTTC. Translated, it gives CASSPDRGISGYTF. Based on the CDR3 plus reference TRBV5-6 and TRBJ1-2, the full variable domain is DAGVTQSPTHLIKTRGQQVTLRCSPKSGHDTVSWYQQALGQGPQFIFQYYEEEERQRGNFPDRFSGHQFPNYSSELNVNALLLGDSALYLCASSPDRGISGYTFGSGTRLTVV.

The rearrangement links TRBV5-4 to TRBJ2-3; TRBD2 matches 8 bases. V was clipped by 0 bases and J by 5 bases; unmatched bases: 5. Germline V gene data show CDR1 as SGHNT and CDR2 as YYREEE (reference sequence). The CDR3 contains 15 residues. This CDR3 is CASSLGGLGRDTQYF. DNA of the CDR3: TGTGCCAGCAGCTTGGGGGGACTAGGCCGAGATACGCAGTATTTT.